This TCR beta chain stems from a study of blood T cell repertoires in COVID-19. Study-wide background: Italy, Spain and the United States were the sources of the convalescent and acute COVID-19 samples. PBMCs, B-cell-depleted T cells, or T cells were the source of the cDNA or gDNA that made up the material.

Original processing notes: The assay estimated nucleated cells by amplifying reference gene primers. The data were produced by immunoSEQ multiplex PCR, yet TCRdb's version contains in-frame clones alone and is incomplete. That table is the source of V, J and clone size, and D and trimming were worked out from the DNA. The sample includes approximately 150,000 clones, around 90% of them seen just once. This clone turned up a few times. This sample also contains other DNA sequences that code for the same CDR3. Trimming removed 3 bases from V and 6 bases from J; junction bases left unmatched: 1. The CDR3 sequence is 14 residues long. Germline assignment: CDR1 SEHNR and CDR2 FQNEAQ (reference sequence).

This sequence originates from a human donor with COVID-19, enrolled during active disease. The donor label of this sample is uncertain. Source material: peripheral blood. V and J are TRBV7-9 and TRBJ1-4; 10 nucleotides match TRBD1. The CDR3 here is CASSLTGGDEKLFF. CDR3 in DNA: TGTGCCAGCAGCTTGACAGGGGGCGATGAAAAACTGTTTTTT.